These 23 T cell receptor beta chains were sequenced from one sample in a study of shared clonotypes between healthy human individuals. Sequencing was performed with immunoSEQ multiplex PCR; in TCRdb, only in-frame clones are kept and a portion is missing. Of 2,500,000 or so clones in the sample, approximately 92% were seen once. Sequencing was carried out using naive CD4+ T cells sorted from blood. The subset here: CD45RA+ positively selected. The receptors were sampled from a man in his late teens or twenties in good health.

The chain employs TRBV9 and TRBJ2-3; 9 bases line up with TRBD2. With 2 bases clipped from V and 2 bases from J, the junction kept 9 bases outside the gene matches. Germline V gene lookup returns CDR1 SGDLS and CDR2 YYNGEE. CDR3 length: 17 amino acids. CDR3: CASSVREGRSPTDTQYF. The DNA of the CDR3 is TGTGCCAGCAGCGTGCGGGAGGGCCGCTCCCCCACAGATACGCAGTATTTT.

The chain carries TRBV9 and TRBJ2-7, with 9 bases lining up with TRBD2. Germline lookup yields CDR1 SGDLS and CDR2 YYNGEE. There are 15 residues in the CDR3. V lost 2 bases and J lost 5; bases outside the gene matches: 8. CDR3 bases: TGTGCCAGCAGCGTCAGTAGCGGGAGTCGCCACGAGCAGTACTTC. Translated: CASSVSSGSRHEQYF.

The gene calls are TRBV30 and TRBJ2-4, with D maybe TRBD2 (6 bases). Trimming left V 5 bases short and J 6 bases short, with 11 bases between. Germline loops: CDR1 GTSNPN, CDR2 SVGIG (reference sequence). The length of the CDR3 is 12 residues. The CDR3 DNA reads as TGTGCCTGGGGAGGGCGCGGAAACATTCAGTACTTC. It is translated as CAWGGRGNIQYF.

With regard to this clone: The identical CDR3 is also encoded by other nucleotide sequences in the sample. The CDR3 sequence: CASSLGGNTGELFF. CDR3 coding DNA: TGCGCCAGCAGCTTGGGTGGAAACACCGGGGAGCTGTTTTTT. The chain recombines TRBV5-1 with TRBJ2-2, with D uncertain. Germline CDR1 reads SGHRS; CDR2 reads YFSETQ. The CDR3 contains 14 residues. Trimming pared 0 bases from V and 2 bases from J, leaving 5 bases between.

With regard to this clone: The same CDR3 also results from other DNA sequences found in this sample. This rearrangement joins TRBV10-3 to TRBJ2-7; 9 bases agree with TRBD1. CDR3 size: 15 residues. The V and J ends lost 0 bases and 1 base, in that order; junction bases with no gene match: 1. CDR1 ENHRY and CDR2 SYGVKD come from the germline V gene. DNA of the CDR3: TGTGCCATCAGTGAGTCGGGGACAGGGTCCTACGAGCAGTACTTC. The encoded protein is CAISESGTGSYEQYF.

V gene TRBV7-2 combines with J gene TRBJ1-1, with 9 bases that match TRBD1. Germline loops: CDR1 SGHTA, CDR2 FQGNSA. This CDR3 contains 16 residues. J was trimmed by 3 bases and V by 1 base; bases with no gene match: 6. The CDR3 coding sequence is TGTGCCAGCAGCTTAGGTTACTGGGACAGGGACACTGAAGCTTTCTTT. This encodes CASSLGYWDRDTEAFF.

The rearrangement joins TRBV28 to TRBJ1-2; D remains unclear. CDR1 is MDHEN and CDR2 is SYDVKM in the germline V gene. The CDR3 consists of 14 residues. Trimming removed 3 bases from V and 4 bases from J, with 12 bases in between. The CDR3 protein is CASSLGILGYGYTF. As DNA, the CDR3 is TGTGCCAGCAGTTTGGGGATTTTGGGCTATGGCTACACCTTC.

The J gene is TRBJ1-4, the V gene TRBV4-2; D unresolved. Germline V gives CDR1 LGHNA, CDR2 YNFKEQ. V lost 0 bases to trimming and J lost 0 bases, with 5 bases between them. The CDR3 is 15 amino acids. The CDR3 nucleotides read TGTGCCAGCAGCCAAGACAGAACAACTAATGAAAAACTGTTTTTT. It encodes CASSQDRTTNEKLFF.

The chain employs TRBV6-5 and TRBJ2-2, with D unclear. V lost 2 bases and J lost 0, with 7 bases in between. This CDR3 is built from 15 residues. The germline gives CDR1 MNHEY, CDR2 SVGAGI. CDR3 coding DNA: TGTGCCAGCAGTTACGTAGGGCCGAACACCGGGGAGCTGTTTTTT. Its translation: CASSYVGPNTGELFF.

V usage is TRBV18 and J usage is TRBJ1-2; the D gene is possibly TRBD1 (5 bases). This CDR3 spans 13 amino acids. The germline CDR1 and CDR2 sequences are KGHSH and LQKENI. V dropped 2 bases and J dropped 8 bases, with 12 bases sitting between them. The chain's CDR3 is CASSPVPQGGYTF. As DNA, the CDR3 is TGTGCCAGCTCACCAGTGCCCCAGGGAGGCTACACCTTC.

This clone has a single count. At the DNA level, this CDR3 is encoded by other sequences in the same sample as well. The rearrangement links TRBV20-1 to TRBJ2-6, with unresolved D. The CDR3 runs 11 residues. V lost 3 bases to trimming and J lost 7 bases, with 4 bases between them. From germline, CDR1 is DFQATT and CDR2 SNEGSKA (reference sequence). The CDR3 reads CSARGANVLTF. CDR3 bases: TGCAGTGCTAGGGGCGCCAACGTCCTGACTTTC.

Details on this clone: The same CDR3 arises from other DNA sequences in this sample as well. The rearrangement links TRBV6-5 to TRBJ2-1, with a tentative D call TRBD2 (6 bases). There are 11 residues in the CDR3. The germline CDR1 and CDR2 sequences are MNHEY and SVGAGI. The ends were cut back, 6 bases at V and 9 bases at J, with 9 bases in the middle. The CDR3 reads CASSRGVEQFF. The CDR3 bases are TGTGCCAGCAGCCGCGGGGTTGAGCAGTTCTTC.

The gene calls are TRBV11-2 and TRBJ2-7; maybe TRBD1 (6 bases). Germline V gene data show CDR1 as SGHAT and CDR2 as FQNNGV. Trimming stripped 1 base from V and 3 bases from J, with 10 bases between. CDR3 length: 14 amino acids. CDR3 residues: CASSLGQANYEQYF. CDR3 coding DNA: TGTGCCAGCAGCTTAGGACAGGCGAACTACGAGCAGTACTTC.

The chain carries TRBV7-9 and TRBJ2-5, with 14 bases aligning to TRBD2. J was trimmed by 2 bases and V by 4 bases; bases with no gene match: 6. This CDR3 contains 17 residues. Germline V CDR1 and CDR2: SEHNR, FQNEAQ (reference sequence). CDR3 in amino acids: CASSYGTSGGGQETQYF. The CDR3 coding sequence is TGTGCCAGCAGCTACGGGACTAGCGGGGGAGGTCAAGAGACCCAGTACTTC.

CDR3 in amino acids: CAWSVRSKALLNGYTF. In nucleotides, the CDR3 is TGTGCCTGGAGTGTACGGTCTAAGGCCCTCTTGAATGGCTACACCTTC. This sequence joins TRBV30 and TRBJ1-2; D not resolved. Per germline, CDR1 GTSNPN and CDR2 SVGIG (reference sequence). V dropped 0 bases and J dropped 6 bases, with 20 bases sitting between them. The CDR3 has 16 residues.

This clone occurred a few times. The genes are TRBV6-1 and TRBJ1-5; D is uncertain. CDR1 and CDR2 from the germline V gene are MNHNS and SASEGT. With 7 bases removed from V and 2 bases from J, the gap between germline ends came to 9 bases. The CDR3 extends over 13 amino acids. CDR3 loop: CASISDGNQPQHF. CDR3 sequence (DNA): TGTGCCAGCATCTCGGACGGCAATCAGCCCCAGCATTTT.

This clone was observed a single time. The CDR3 region is CAISESLQGISPLHF. CDR3 DNA sequence: TGTGCCATCAGTGAGTCGCTACAGGGAATTTCACCCCTCCACTTT. The rearrangement joins TRBV10-3 to TRBJ1-6, with D maybe TRBD1 (6 bases). CDR1 is ENHRY, CDR2 SYGVKD, per germline. The CDR3 is made up of 15 amino acids. V lost 0 bases and J lost 9, with 12 bases in between.

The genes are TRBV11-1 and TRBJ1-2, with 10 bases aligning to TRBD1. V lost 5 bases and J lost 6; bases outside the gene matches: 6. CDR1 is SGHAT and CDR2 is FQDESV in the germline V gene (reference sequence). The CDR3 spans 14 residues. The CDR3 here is CASSPRTGGNGYTF. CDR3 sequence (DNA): TGTGCCAGCAGCCCCCGGACAGGGGGAAATGGCTACACCTTC.

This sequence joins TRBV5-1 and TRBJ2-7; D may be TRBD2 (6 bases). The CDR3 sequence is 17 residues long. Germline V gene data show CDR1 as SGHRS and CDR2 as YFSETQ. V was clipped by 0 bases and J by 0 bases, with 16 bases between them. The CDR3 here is CASSLGVVGRFSYEQYF. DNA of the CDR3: TGCGCCAGCAGCTTGGGGGTTGTGGGGAGGTTCTCCTACGAGCAGTACTTC.

This CDR3 reads CASSERSVADTQYF. The CDR3 nucleotides read TGTGCCAGCAGTGAACGCTCAGTGGCAGATACGCAGTATTTT. V is TRBV25-1 and J is TRBJ2-3, with unresolved D. Deletions cut 2 bases from V and 4 bases from J, with 10 bases between. Germline V gives CDR1 MGHDK, CDR2 SYGVNS. The CDR3 loop spans 14 amino acids.

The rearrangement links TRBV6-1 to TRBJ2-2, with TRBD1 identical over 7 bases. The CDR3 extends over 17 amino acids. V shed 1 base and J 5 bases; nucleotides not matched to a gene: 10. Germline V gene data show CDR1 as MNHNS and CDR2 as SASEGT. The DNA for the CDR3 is TGTGCCAGCAGTGAAGGGGCCCTGACAGGGCGGACCGGGGAGCTGTTTTTT. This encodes CASSEGALTGRTGELFF.

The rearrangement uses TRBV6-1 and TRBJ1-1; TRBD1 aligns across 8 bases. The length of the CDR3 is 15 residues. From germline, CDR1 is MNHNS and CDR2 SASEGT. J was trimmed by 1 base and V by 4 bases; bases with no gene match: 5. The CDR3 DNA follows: TGTGCCAGCAGTGCTCGACAGGGGCCGAACACTGAAGCTTTCTTT. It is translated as CASSARQGPNTEAFF.

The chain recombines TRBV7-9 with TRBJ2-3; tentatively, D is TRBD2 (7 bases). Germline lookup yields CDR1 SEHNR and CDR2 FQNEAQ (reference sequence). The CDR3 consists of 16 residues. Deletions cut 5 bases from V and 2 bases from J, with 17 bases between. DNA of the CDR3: TGTGCCAGCAGCAAGAGTCGGGGGGCCCTCACAGATACGCAGTATTTT. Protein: CASSKSRGALTDTQYF. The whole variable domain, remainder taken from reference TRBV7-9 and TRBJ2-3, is DTGVSQNPRHKITKRGQNVTFRCDPISEHNRLYWYRQTLGQGPEFLTYFQNEAQLEKSRLLSDRFSAERPKGSFSTLEIQRTEQGDSAMYLCASSKSRGALTDTQYFGPGTRLTVL.